This entry lists 20 T cell receptor beta chains sequenced from one sample in a study of T-cell memory formation after mild COVID-19. TCRdb re-derived calls from the 5' RACE reads in MiXCR, one entry per CDR3 protein. The sample holds 300,000 or so distinct CDR3 sequences; roughly 15% are singletons and the top ten take over 20%. The sequenced sample was PBMCs or a T cell subset sorted from them (not recorded which). These receptors all come from a young man who had mild COVID-19 (a few samples of this study predate the infection). Cell type and time point are not known.

This rearrangement joins TRBV12-3 or TRBV12-4 to TRBJ2-5; D is perhaps TRBD2 (5 bases). This CDR3 contains 15 residues. The V gene lost 6 bases and the J gene lost 5 bases, with 19 bases spanning the gap. The CDR3 protein is CASSRRVYGVETQYF. Written as DNA, the CDR3 is TGTGCCAGCAGCCGACGGGTGTACGGGGTGGAGACCCAGTACTTC.

This clonotype occurred many times. This sequence joins TRBV6-5 and TRBJ2-1; maybe TRBD1 (5 bases). Germline V lookup: CDR1 MNHEY, CDR2 SVGAGI. The CDR3 totals 14 residues. Trimming removed 4 bases from V and 6 bases from J, with 13 bases in between. DNA for the CDR3: TGTGCCAGCAGTTTTTCAGGGAAGGGCAATGAGCAGTTCTTC. Its protein is CASSFSGKGNEQFF.

This clonotype was detected only once. V and J are TRBV9 and TRBJ2-6, with D perhaps matching TRBD1 (5 bases). V shed 0 bases and J shed 0 bases, with 16 bases lying between them. The CDR3 extends over 19 amino acids. Per the germline V gene, CDR1 is SGDLS and CDR2 is YYNGEE. The CDR3 DNA reads as TGTGCCAGCAGCGTAGCCTATCAGGGAAGAGGCTCTGGGGCCAACGTCCTGACTTTC. It specifies CASSVAYQGRGSGANVLTF.

The chain uses TRBV7-9 and TRBJ2-5, with D unclear. Trimming shortened V by 2 bases and J by 5 bases, and 9 bases separated the two germline ends. This CDR3 has 13 amino acids. CDR1 is SEHNR, CDR2 FQNEAQ, per germline (reference sequence). CDR3 sequence reads: CASSLLGWETQYF. The CDR3 DNA is TGTGCCAGCAGCTTACTGGGCTGGGAGACCCAGTACTTC.

The CDR3 DNA follows: TGTGCTAGTGGTTTTACCCCCCTTGAGCTAAAACACTATGGCTACACCTTC. Translating gives CASGFTPLELKHYGYTF. This sequence joins TRBV12-5 and TRBJ1-2; D not certain. This CDR3 is 17 amino acids long. Germline CDR1 is LGHNT and CDR2 is FRNRAP. Trimming stripped 3 bases from V and 3 bases from J, with 20 bases between.

The V and J genes are TRBV6-5 and TRBJ1-1; perhaps TRBD1 as D (5 bases). The germline gives CDR1 MNHEY, CDR2 SVGAGI. The CDR3 runs 11 residues. Between the trimmed V and J ends, which lost 7 bases and 11 bases, there was a span of 14 bases. The CDR3 DNA reads as TGTGCCAGCACGACGGGGCGCAGGGCTTTCTTT. The encoded protein is CASTTGRRAFF.

The V gene is TRBV2, the J gene TRBJ1-5, with D possibly being TRBD1 (5 bases). CDR3 length: 15 amino acids. Deletions cut 6 bases from V and 4 bases from J, with 16 bases between. Germline V gene data show CDR1 as SNHLY and CDR2 as FYNNEI. The CDR3: CASRRGGEVNQPQHF. The CDR3 nucleotides read TGTGCCAGCAGGCGTGGGGGGGAGGTAAATCAGCCCCAGCATTTT.

The chain couples TRBV23-1 to TRBJ2-7; D not certain. TRBV23-1 counts as an open reading frame of uncertain function. There are 14 residues in the CDR3. The germline V and J ends were trimmed by 10 bases and 2 bases, with 18 bases remaining between them. The CDR3 region is CATFELRIPYEQYF. The CDR3, as DNA: TGCGCCACCTTTGAGCTCAGGATCCCCTACGAGCAGTACTTC.

The J gene is TRBJ2-2, the V gene TRBV5-1, with TRBD2 matching over 13 bases. The V gene's germline CDR1 is SGHRS and CDR2 YFSETQ. V lost 3 bases, J lost 1 base, and 6 bases stayed unmatched. CDR3 length: 18 residues. This CDR3 reads CASSSSGTSGVNTGELFF. CDR3 DNA sequence: TGCGCCAGCAGCTCGTCCGGGACTAGCGGGGTGAACACCGGGGAGCTGTTTTTT. The complete variable domain, with remaining parts taken from reference TRBV5-1 and TRBJ2-2, reads KAGVTQTPRYLIKTRGQQVTLSCSPISGHRSVSWYQQTPGQGLQFLFEYFSETQRNKGNFPGRFSGRQFSNSRSEMNVSTLELGDSALYLCASSSSGTSGVNTGELFFGEGSRLTVL.

The chain employs TRBV25-1 and TRBJ2-5; perhaps TRBD1 as D (5 bases). This CDR3 has 14 amino acids. The V end lost 0 bases, the J end lost 2 bases, and 7 bases lay between the germline ends. Germline values: CDR1 MGHDK, CDR2 SYGVNS. The CDR3 is CASSEYQGQETQYF. The CDR3 coding sequence is TGTGCCAGCAGTGAATACCAGGGACAAGAGACCCAGTACTTC.

V usage is TRBV5-1 and J usage is TRBJ2-7; 16 bases align to TRBD2. The CDR3 is made up of 16 amino acids. V shed 4 bases, J shed 4 bases, and the junction held 5 bases outside the gene matches. The germline gives CDR1 SGHRS, CDR2 YFSETQ. The CDR3 loop reads CASSPGTSGGGYEQYF. CDR3 DNA sequence: TGCGCCAGCAGCCCTGGGACTAGCGGGGGGGGTTACGAGCAGTACTTC.

The J gene is TRBJ1-2, the V gene TRBV5-6; TRBD1 matches 8 bases. Germline assignment: CDR1 SGHDT and CDR2 YYEEEE. The CDR3 spans 18 residues. V trimming: 0 bases; J trimming: 0 bases; junction bases outside the gene matches: 10. DNA of the CDR3: TGTGCCAGCAGCTTGGGGGGCCAGGGGGCCTCCGCTAACTATGGCTACACCTTC. The encoded protein is CASSLGGQGASANYGYTF.

The chain combines TRBV9 with TRBJ2-3; 12 positions agree with TRBD2. Trimming removed 0 bases from V and 2 bases from J; junction bases left unmatched: 4. The CDR3 covers 17 residues. Germline values: CDR1 SGDLS, CDR2 YYNGEE. This CDR3 reads CASSVGTSGADTDTQYF. As DNA, the CDR3 is TGTGCCAGCAGCGTAGGGACTAGCGGGGCGGACACAGATACGCAGTATTTT.

This clonotype was picked up a small number of times. The rearrangement joins TRBV9 to TRBJ2-7, with D unresolved. V was trimmed by 4 bases and J by 2 bases, leaving 13 bases between them. The CDR3 extends over 14 amino acids. Germline V gene lookup returns CDR1 SGDLS and CDR2 YYNGEE. In DNA form, the CDR3 reads TGTGCCAGCAGCCCCCGGACCCTGACCTACGAGCAGTACTTC. Its protein product is CASSPRTLTYEQYF.

This clonotype was observed a handful of times. V usage is TRBV18 and J usage is TRBJ2-3; perhaps D is TRBD1 or TRBD2 (5 bases each). Per germline, CDR1 KGHSH and CDR2 LQKENI. The CDR3 contains 15 residues. Trimming removed 3 bases at V and 4 bases at J, with 14 bases between. CDR3 in amino acids: CASSPPRGGADTQYF. CDR3 bases: TGTGCCAGCTCACCCCCACGGGGCGGAGCAGATACGCAGTATTTT. The full variable domain, completed using reference TRBV18 and TRBJ2-3, is NAGVMQNPRHLVRRRGQEARLRCSPMKGHSHVYWYRQLPEEGLKFMVYLQKENIIDESGMPKERFSAEFPKEGPSILRIQQVVRGDSAAYFCASSPPRGGADTQYFGPGTRLTVL.

The chain links TRBV6-1 to TRBJ2-1; D remains unclear. The germline V gene has CDR1 MNHNS and CDR2 SASEGT. This CDR3 spans 13 amino acids. V was clipped by 5 bases and J by 6 bases, with 11 bases between them. The CDR3 region is CASSLSVPNEQFF. The CDR3 coding sequence is TGTGCCAGCAGTCTCAGCGTCCCCAATGAGCAGTTCTTC.

The table lists this clonotype with a few counts. Compared with germline, one end of the junction differs, possibly owing to a read error. The J gene is TRBJ2-5, the V gene TRBV11-2; D tentatively reads TRBD1 or TRBD2 (6 bases each). The CDR3 contains 12 residues. From germline, CDR1 is SGHAT and CDR2 FQNNGV. As DNA, the CDR3 is TGTGCCAGCAGCTTAGTTGGGGGGCCAAGGAACTTC. Its protein is CASSLVGGPRNF.

This chain links TRBV6-6 with TRBJ1-5; D tentatively reads TRBD1 or TRBD2 (6 bases each). The J call may be incorrect, as the DNA end agrees better with TRBJ2-3. This CDR3 contains 14 residues. CDR1 and CDR2 (germline): MNHNY, SVGAGI (reference sequence). CDR3 coding DNA: TGTGCCAGCAGTGAAGGGGGGCCCAATCAGCCCCAGTATTTT. Amino acids: CASSEGGPNQPQYF.

This clonotype was seen a few times. This chain uses TRBV4-1 with TRBJ1-2; D remains ambiguous. Germline V CDR1 and CDR2: MGHRA, YSYEKL. The V end lost 2 bases, the J end lost 3 bases, and 16 bases lay between the germline ends. The CDR3 runs to 16 residues. The CDR3 DNA sequence: TGCGCCAGCAGCCAACCTAGCAAGGGTAGAGACTATGGCTACACCTTC. Its translation: CASSQPSKGRDYGYTF.

This clonotype was observed a handful of times. The chain is built from TRBV20-1 and TRBJ1-3; D unresolved. The CDR3 loop spans 13 amino acids. Germline V gene data show CDR1 as DFQATT and CDR2 as SNEGSKA (reference sequence). V shed 0 bases and J shed 2 bases, with 5 bases lying between them. As DNA, the CDR3 is TGCAGTGCTAGAGACGCCCCTGGAAACACCATATATTTT. Its protein is CSARDAPGNTIYF.